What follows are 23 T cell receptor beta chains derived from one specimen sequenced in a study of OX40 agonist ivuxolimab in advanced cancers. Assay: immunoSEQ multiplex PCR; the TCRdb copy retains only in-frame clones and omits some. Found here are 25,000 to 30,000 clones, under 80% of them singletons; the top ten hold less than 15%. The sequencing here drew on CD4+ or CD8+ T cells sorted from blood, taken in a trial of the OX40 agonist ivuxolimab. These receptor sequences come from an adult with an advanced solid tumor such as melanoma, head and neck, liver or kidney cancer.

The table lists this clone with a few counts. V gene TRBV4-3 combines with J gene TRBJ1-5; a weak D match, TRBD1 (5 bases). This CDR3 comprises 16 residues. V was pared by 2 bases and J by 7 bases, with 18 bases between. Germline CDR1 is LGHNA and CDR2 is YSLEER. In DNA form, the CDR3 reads TGCGCCAGCAGCCAACTGGGGGAGGGTGATGGCCAGCCCCAGCATTTT. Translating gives CASSQLGEGDGQPQHF.

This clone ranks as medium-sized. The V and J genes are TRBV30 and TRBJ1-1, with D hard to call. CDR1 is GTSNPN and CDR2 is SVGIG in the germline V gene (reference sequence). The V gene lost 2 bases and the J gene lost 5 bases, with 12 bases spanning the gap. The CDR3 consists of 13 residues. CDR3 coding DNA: TGTGCCTGGAGTATGGCAGGCGGAACTGAAGCTTTCTTT. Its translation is CAWSMAGGTEAFF.

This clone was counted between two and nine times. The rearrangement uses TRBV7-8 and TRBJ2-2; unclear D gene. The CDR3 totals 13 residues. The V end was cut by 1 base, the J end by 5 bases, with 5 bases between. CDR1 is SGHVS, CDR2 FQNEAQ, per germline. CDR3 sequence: CASSLEGTGELFF. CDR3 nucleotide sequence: TGTGCCAGCAGCTTAGAGGGTACCGGGGAGCTGTTTTTT. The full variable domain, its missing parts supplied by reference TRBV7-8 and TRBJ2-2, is GAGVSQSPRYKVAKRGQDVALRCDPISGHVSLFWYQQALGQGPEFLTYFQNEAQLDKSGLPSDRFFAERPEGSVSTLKIQRTQQEDSAVYLCASSLEGTGELFFGEGSRLTVL.

CDR3 residues: CASSSGQGNTEAFF. In nucleotides, the CDR3 is TGTGCCAGCAGTTCGGGACAGGGGAACACTGAAGCTTTCTTT. The chain couples TRBV27 to TRBJ1-1, with 9 bases that match TRBD1. CDR1 is MNHEY, CDR2 SMNVEV, per germline (reference sequence). The junction had 1 base not matched to a gene; V was cut back by 4 bases and J by 1 base. The CDR3 runs to 14 residues.

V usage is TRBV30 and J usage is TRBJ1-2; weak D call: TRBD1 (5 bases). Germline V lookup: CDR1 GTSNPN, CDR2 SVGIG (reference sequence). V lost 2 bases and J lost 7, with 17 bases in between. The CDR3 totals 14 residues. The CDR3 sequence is CAWSWDPGRGGYTF. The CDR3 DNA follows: TGTGCCTGGAGTTGGGACCCAGGTCGTGGTGGCTACACCTTC.

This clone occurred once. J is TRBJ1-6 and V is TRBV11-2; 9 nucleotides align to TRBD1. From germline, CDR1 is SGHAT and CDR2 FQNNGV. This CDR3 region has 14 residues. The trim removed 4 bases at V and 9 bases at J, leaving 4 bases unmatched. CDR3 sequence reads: CASSSRDRVSPLHF. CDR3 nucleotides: TGTGCCAGCAGCTCACGGGACAGGGTTTCACCCCTCCACTTT. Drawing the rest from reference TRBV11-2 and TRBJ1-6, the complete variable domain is EAGVAQSPRYKIIEKRQSVAFWCNPISGHATLYWYQQILGQGPKLLIQFQNNGVVDDSQLPKDRFSAERLKGVDSTLKIQPAKLEDSAVYLCASSSRDRVSPLHFGNGTRLTVT.

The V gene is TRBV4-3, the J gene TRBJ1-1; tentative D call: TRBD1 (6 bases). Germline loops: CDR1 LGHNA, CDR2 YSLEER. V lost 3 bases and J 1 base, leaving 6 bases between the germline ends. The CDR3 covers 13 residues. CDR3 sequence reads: CASSQGQNTEAFF. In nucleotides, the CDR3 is TGCGCCAGCAGCCAGGGACAGAACACTGAAGCTTTCTTT.

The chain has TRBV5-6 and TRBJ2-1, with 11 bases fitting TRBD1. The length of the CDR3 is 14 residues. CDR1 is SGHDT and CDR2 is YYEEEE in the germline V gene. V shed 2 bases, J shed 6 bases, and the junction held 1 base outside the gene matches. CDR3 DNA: TGTGCCAGCAGCTTCGGGACAGGGGGCAATGAGCAGTTCTTC. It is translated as CASSFGTGGNEQFF.

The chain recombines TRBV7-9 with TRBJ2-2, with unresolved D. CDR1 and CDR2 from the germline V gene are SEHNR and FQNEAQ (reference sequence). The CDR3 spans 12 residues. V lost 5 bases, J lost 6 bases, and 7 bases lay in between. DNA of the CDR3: TGTGCCAGCAGCGGGGTGGCCGGGGAGCTGTTTTTT. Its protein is CASSGVAGELFF.

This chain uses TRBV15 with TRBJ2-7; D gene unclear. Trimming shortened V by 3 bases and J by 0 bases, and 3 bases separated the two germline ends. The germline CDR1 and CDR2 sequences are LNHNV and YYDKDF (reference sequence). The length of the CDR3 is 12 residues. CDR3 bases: TGTGCCACCAGCAGGGACTCCTACGAGCAGTACTTC. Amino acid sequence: CATSRDSYEQYF.

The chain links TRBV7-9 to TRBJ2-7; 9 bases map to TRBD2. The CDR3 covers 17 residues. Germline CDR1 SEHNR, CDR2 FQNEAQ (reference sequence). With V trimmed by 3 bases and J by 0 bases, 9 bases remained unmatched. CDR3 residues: CASSLVGRAGGSYEQYF. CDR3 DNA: TGTGCCAGCAGCTTGGTCGGGCGAGCGGGGGGCTCCTACGAGCAGTACTTC.

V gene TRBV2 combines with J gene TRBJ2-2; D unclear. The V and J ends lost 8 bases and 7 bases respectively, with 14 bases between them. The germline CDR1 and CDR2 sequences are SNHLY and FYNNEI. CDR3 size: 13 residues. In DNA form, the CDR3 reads TGTGCCAGCGCCCCGAATACGGGCGGGGAGCTGTTTTTT. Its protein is CASAPNTGGELFF. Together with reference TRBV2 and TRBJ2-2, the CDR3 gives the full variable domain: EPEVTQTPSHQVTQMGQEVILRCVPISNHLYFYWYRQILGQKVEFLVSFYNNEISEKSEIFDDQFSVERPDGSNFTLKIRSTKLEDSAMYFCASAPNTGGELFFGEGSRLTVL.

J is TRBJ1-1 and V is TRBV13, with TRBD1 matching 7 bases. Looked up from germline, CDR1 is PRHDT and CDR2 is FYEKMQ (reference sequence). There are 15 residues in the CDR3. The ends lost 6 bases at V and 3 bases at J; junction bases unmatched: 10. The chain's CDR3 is CASSEEGARYTEAFF. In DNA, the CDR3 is TGTGCCAGCAGTGAGGAGGGGGCGCGATACACTGAAGCTTTCTTT.

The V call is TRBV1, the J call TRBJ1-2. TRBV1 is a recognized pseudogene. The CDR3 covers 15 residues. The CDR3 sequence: CTSSQVAEVVPGYTF. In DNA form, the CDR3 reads TGCACCAGCAGCCAAGTAGCTGAGGTGGTTCCTGGCTACACCTTC.

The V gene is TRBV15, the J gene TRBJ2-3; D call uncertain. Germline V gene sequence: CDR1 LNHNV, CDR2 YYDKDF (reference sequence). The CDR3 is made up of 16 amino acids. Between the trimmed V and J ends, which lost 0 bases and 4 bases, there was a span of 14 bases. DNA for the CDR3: TGTGCCACCAGCAGAGATGATAGAAGCAACGCAGATACGCAGTATTTT. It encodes CATSRDDRSNADTQYF.

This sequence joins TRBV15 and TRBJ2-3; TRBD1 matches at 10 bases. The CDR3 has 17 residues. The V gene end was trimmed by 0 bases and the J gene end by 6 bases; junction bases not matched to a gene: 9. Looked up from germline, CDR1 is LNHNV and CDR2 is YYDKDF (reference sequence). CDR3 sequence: CATSRDYRDRGKDTQYF. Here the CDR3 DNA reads TGTGCCACCAGCAGAGATTACCGGGACAGGGGCAAGGATACGCAGTATTTT. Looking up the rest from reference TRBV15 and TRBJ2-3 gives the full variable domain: DAMVIQNPRYQVTQFGKPVTLSCSQTLNHNVMYWYQQKSSQAPKLLFHYYDKDFNNEADTPDNFQSRRPNTSFCFLDIRSPGLGDTAMYLCATSRDYRDRGKDTQYFGPGTRLTVL.

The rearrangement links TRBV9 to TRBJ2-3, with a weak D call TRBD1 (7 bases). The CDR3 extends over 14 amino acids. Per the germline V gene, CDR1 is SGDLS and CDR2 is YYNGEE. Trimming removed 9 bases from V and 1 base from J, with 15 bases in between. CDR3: CATSGGWGTDTQYF. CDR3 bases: TGTGCCACCTCAGGGGGGTGGGGCACAGATACGCAGTATTTT. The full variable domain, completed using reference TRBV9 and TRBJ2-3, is DSGVTQTPKHLITATGQRVTLRCSPRSGDLSVYWYQQSLDQGLQFLIQYYNGEERAKGNILERFSAQQFPDLHSELNLSSLELGDSALYFCATSGGWGTDTQYFGPGTRLTVL.

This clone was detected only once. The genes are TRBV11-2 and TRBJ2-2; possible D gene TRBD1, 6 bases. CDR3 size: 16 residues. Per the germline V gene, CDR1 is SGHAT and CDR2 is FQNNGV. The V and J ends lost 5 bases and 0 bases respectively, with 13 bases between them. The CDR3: CASSPRQASNTGELFF. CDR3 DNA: TGTGCCAGCAGCCCCCGACAGGCTTCGAACACCGGGGAGCTGTTTTTT.

CDR3 region: CASSYSGRGYGYTF. In DNA form, the CDR3 reads TGTGCCAGCAGTTACTCGGGAAGGGGCTATGGCTACACCTTC. The J gene is TRBJ1-2, the V gene TRBV6-5, with a weak D call TRBD1 (5 bases). Germline V gives CDR1 MNHEY, CDR2 SVGAGI. Trimming took 0 bases from V and 4 from J, leaving 9 bases between them. There are 14 residues in the CDR3.

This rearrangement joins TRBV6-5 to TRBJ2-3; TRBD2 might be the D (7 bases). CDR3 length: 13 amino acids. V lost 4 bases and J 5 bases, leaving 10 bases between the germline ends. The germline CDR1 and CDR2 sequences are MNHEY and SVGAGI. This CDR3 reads CASSSGEGDTQYF. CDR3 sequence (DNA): TGTGCCAGCAGTTCAGGGGAGGGAGATACGCAGTATTTT.

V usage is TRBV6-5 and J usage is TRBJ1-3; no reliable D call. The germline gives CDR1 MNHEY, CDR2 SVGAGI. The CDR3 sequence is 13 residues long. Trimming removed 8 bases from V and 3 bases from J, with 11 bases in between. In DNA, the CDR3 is TGTGCCAGCTGCCGGGTCGGTGGAAACACCATATATTTT. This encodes CASCRVGGNTIYF.

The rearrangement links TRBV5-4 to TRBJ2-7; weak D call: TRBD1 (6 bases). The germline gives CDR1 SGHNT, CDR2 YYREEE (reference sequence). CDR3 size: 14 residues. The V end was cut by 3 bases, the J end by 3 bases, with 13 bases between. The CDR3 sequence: CASSSKGQNYEQYF. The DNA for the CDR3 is TGTGCCAGCAGCTCAAAGGGACAAAACTACGAGCAGTACTTC.

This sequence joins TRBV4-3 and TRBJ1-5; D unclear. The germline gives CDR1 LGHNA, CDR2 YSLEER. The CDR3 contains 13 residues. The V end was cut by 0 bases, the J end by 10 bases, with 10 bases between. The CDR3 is CASSQDLGYPQHF. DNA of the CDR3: TGCGCCAGCAGCCAAGATCTTGGCTATCCCCAGCATTTT.